Listed here are 25 T cell receptor beta chains from one sample, sequenced in a study of CD8 T cells in ankylosing spondylitis. Study-wide results and caveats: One TCR beta motif, made up of roughly eight highly homologous variants, appeared characteristic of ankylosing spondylitis blood.

These receptors have no known antigen. TCRdb ran MiXCR on the 5' RACE reads and lists one entry per CDR3 protein. The data show more than 500,000 distinct CDR3 sequences, with under 5.5% seen just once and approximately 3.5% held by the top ten. The sample comprised blood, either unsorted or a sorted T cell fraction (not recorded which). These receptors were taken from a male donor with ankylosing spondylitis.

In its sample, this clonotype was seen a few times. V gene TRBV24-1 combines with J gene TRBJ2-2; 8 positions agree with TRBD1. CDR1 and CDR2 from the germline V gene are KGHDR and SFDVKD. V dropped 11 bases and J dropped 1; count of bases not matched to a gene: 2. The length of the CDR3 is 13 residues. Written as DNA, the CDR3 is TGTGCCATTGACAGGGGGAACACCGGGGAGCTGTTTTTT. Protein product: CAIDRGNTGELFF.

This clonotype was detected many times. As DNA, the CDR3 is TGCAGCGCTGGGGCTAGCGGGAGCTACAATGAGCAGTTCTTC. Translated: CSAGASGSYNEQFF. The genes are TRBV29-1 and TRBJ2-1; TRBD2 matches at 10 bases. CDR3 length equals 14 residues. Looked up from germline, CDR1 is SQVTM and CDR2 is ANQGSEA. J gave up 3 bases and V 7 bases, and 6 bases lay outside the gene matches.

The sample holds many counts of this clonotype. The chain joins TRBV7-2 to TRBJ2-5; D is undetermined. The length of the CDR3 is 13 residues. Germline V lookup: CDR1 SGHTA, CDR2 FQGNSA. V was cut by 1 base and J by 5 bases, with 8 bases left in between. CDR3 residues: CASSLVIRETQYF. The CDR3 DNA is TGTGCCAGCAGCTTAGTGATCCGGGAGACCCAGTACTTC.

This clonotype was counted many times. The chain couples TRBV5-1 to TRBJ2-1; D not resolved. The CDR3 is 16 residues long. Germline assignment: CDR1 SGHRS and CDR2 YFSETQ. Trimming left V 2 bases short and J 0 bases short, with 12 bases between. For the CDR3, the DNA is TGCGCCAGCAGCTTAAGTGGCCTAACCTCCTACAATGAGCAGTTCTTC. It is translated as CASSLSGLTSYNEQFF.

This clonotype was seen repeatedly, ten times or more. This chain links TRBV20-1 with TRBJ2-5, with a possible D match to TRBD2 (5 bases). CDR3 length: 12 residues. Between the trimmed V and J ends, which lost 5 bases and 3 bases, there was a span of 10 bases. The germline gives CDR1 DFQATT, CDR2 SNEGSKA (reference sequence). Here the CDR3 DNA reads TGCAGTGCTGAGGGTCAGGAAGAGACCCAGTACTTC. Its protein product is CSAEGQEETQYF.

This clonotype occurred many times. This chain uses TRBV29-1 with TRBJ2-1, with 7 bases fitting TRBD2. The germline V gene has CDR1 SQVTM and CDR2 ANQGSEA. This CDR3 has 14 residues. V shed 3 bases, J shed 9 bases, and the junction held 11 bases outside the gene matches. This chain's CDR3 is CSVDLAAQLGEQFF. As DNA, the CDR3 is TGCAGCGTTGACCTAGCGGCCCAGTTGGGTGAGCAGTTCTTC.

The chain carries TRBV19 and TRBJ2-1, with D tentatively TRBD2 (7 bases). In germline, CDR1 is LNHDA, CDR2 SQIVND (reference sequence). The germline V and J ends were trimmed by 7 bases and 0 bases, with 10 bases remaining between them. The CDR3 length is 14 residues. The CDR3 bases are TGTGCCAGTAATAGGGGGGGCTCCTACAATGAGCAGTTCTTC. Its protein is CASNRGGSYNEQFF.

This clonotype came up many times. The chain couples TRBV10-3 to TRBJ1-4; D possibly corresponds to TRBD1 (6 bases). The CDR3 is 13 residues long. Per the germline V gene, CDR1 is ENHRY and CDR2 is SYGVKD. V shed 4 bases and J shed 4 bases, with 7 bases lying between them. The CDR3 sequence: CAISGQVNEKLFF. In DNA, the CDR3 is TGTGCCATCAGTGGACAGGTTAATGAAAAACTGTTTTTT.

This clonotype was detected many times. The genes are TRBV5-1 and TRBJ1-3, with a weak D call TRBD1 (6 bases). Per the germline V gene, CDR1 is SGHRS and CDR2 is YFSETQ. The V gene lost 2 bases and the J gene lost 0 bases, with 12 bases spanning the gap. The CDR3 is 16 residues long. The CDR3 here is CASSFRQASSGNTIYF. In nucleotides, the CDR3 is TGCGCCAGCAGCTTTCGACAGGCCAGCTCTGGAAACACCATATATTTT.

This clonotype was counted at least ten times. The chain employs TRBV28 and TRBJ2-3; 10 bases fit TRBD1. Trimming took 0 bases from V and 2 from J; bases not matched to a gene: 8. The CDR3 is 18 residues long. Germline CDR1 is MDHEN and CDR2 is SYDVKM. The CDR3 loop reads CASSLWGTGTGATDTQYF. CDR3 sequence (DNA): TGTGCCAGCAGTTTATGGGGAACCGGGACAGGGGCCACAGATACGCAGTATTTT.

Many counts were recorded for this clonotype. The rearrangement links TRBV7-6 to TRBJ2-7, with D possibly TRBD1 on 5 matching bases. The CDR3 length is 13 residues. V was trimmed by 8 bases and J by 3 bases, leaving 14 bases between them. Germline CDR1 SGHVS, CDR2 FNYEAQ. The CDR3 DNA follows: TGTGCCAGCCCTCAGGGCCGATTCTACGAGCAGTACTTC. It translates to CASPQGRFYEQYF.

This clonotype has at least ten counts. This chain connects TRBV7-2 to TRBJ2-1, with D perhaps TRBD2 (6 bases). This CDR3 is 15 amino acids long. From germline, CDR1 is SGHTA and CDR2 FQGNSA. CDR3 sequence: CCSGLTLSSYNEQFF. CDR3 DNA: TGTTGTTCGGGACTCACCCTAAGCTCCTACAATGAGCAGTTCTTC.

This clonotype was recorded at least ten times. The chain employs TRBV7-6 and TRBJ1-3; D ambiguous. CDR1 and CDR2 from the germline V gene are SGHVS and FNYEAQ. V shed 5 bases and J shed 0 bases, with 11 bases lying between them. The CDR3 totals 15 residues. CDR3 sequence: CASSPFALSGNTIYF. In DNA form, the CDR3 reads TGTGCCAGCAGCCCGTTCGCCCTCTCTGGAAACACCATATATTTT. Looking up the rest from reference TRBV7-6 and TRBJ1-3 gives the full variable domain: GAGVSQSPRYKVTKRGQDVALRCDPISGHVSLYWYRQALGQGPEFLTYFNYEAQQDKSGLPNDRFSAERPEGSISTLTIQRTEQRDSAMYRCASSPFALSGNTIYFGEGSWLTVV.

The chain combines TRBV4-3 with TRBJ2-2; tentative D call: TRBD1 (5 bases). Germline V CDR1 and CDR2: LGHNA, YSLEER. Trimming shortened V by 4 bases and J by 4 bases, and 10 bases separated the two germline ends. The CDR3 extends over 14 amino acids. CDR3 nucleotide sequence: TGCGCCAGCAGCCCGACAGACCTCACCGGGGAGCTGTTTTTT. It specifies CASSPTDLTGELFF.

This clonotype showed up many times. The chain employs TRBV5-1 and TRBJ1-1; the D is unclear. This CDR3 has 13 residues. V was trimmed by 7 bases and J by 0 bases, leaving 10 bases between them. CDR1 and CDR2 (germline): SGHRS, YFSETQ. CDR3 sequence (DNA): TGCGCCAGCGCTGGGGTATTGAACACTGAAGCTTTCTTT. It translates to CASAGVLNTEAFF.

In this sample, this clonotype turned up many times. The rearrangement uses TRBV29-1 and TRBJ2-1; 11 bases are shared with TRBD2. This CDR3 comprises 16 residues. J was trimmed by 1 base and V by 4 bases; bases with no gene match: 6. Germline V gene lookup returns CDR1 SQVTM and CDR2 ANQGSEA. The chain's CDR3 is CSVGTSGPISYNEQFF. CDR3 nucleotides: TGCAGCGTTGGGACTAGCGGGCCTATTTCCTACAATGAGCAGTTCTTC.

CDR3 sequence (DNA): TGTGCCAGCAGCCACTTATCGGCCGGGTTAGGTGAAAAACTGTTTTTT. Protein sequence: CASSHLSAGLGEKLFF. The chain links TRBV3-1 to TRBJ1-4; the D is unclear. Germline V lookup: CDR1 LGHDT, CDR2 YNNKEL (reference sequence). CDR3 length equals 16 residues. V gave up 3 bases and J gave up 7 bases, with 18 bases separating them.

This clonotype was counted many times. This chain connects TRBV11-1 to TRBJ1-4; 11 positions agree with TRBD1. The CDR3 sequence is 15 residues long. After removal of 5 bases from V and 8 bases from J, the junction contained 7 bases not matched to a gene. The V gene's germline CDR1 is SGHAT and CDR2 FQDESV (reference sequence). This chain's CDR3 is CASSPGTGGEEKLFF. CDR3 DNA sequence: TGTGCCAGCAGCCCAGGGACAGGGGGTGAAGAAAAACTGTTTTTT.

This clonotype was observed a handful of times. The V call is TRBV18, the J call TRBJ2-3; D gene unclear. Trimming took 2 bases from V and 0 from J, leaving 12 bases between them. Germline loops: CDR1 KGHSH, CDR2 LQKENI. The CDR3 extends over 16 amino acids. The CDR3 DNA reads as TGTGCCAGCTCACCAATGGAGCGAGCTAGCACAGATACGCAGTATTTT. This translates into CASSPMERASTDTQYF.

A remark on this clonotype: A much more abundant neighbour one base away suggests this may be a read error. CDR3 sequence: CASSAYSGDTEAFF. The DNA for the CDR3 is TGTGCCAGCAGCGCTTACAGTGGGGACACTGAAGCTTTCTTT. V is TRBV7-3 and J is TRBJ1-1; no definite D call. The germline gives CDR1 SGHTA, CDR2 FQGTGA. Deletions cut 5 bases from V and 3 bases from J, with 13 bases between. The CDR3 extends over 14 amino acids.

The sample holds a few counts of this clonotype. This chain connects TRBV5-5 to TRBJ1-2; perhaps TRBD1 as D (5 bases). V shed 4 bases and J shed 0 bases, with 13 bases lying between them. The CDR3 has 15 residues. Germline V gene lookup returns CDR1 SGHKS and CDR2 YYEKEE (reference sequence). CDR3 protein: CASSVQGGANYGYTF. CDR3 DNA: TGTGCCAGCAGCGTCCAGGGAGGAGCTAACTATGGCTACACCTTC.

This clonotype appeared many times. The chain joins TRBV5-1 to TRBJ2-5, with 7 bases matching TRBD1. V lost 4 bases and J lost 1; bases outside the gene matches: 4. Germline values: CDR1 SGHRS, CDR2 YFSETQ. The CDR3 is 14 residues long. CDR3 protein: CASSRGQIQETQYF. The CDR3 bases are TGCGCCAGCAGCCGGGGACAGATCCAAGAGACCCAGTACTTC.

This clonotype was recorded many times. J is TRBJ2-5 and V is TRBV7-9; possible D gene TRBD2, 5 bases. Germline values: CDR1 SEHNR, CDR2 FQNEAQ (reference sequence). Trimming pared 5 bases from V and 4 bases from J, leaving 11 bases between. The CDR3 has 13 amino acids. This CDR3 reads CASSPTTRETQYF. The CDR3 DNA sequence: TGTGCCAGCAGCCCGACTACTCGAGAGACCCAGTACTTC.

This clonotype occurred many times. The chain couples TRBV7-9 to TRBJ2-3, with 8 bases fitting TRBD1. Unmatched junction bases numbered 7, after V lost 0 bases and J lost 2 bases. Germline values: CDR1 SEHNR, CDR2 FQNEAQ (reference sequence). CDR3 size: 17 residues. The CDR3 loop is CASSLAKTGALTDTQYF. In DNA form, the CDR3 reads TGTGCCAGCAGCTTAGCGAAGACAGGGGCACTCACAGATACGCAGTATTTT. The whole variable domain, remainder taken from reference TRBV7-9 and TRBJ2-3, is DTGVSQNPRHKITKRGQNVTFRCDPISEHNRLYWYRQTLGQGPEFLTYFQNEAQLEKSRLLSDRFSAERPKGSFSTLEIQRTEQGDSAMYLCASSLAKTGALTDTQYFGPGTRLTVL.

This clonotype was counted ten times or more. J is TRBJ2-3 and V is TRBV5-1; 8 bases map to TRBD1. Germline trimming cut 5 bases from V and 4 bases from J; bases unmatched to any gene: 12. Per germline, CDR1 SGHRS and CDR2 YFSETQ. This CDR3 contains 16 residues. The CDR3 sequence: CASSYAPGQAPDTQYF. CDR3 bases: TGCGCCAGCAGTTATGCTCCGGGACAGGCACCAGATACGCAGTATTTT.